These T cell receptor beta chains were read from a single sample in a study of OX40 agonist ivuxolimab in advanced cancers. Here immunoSEQ multiplex PCR was the method, and the copy in TCRdb shows in-frame clones only, minus some. Of around 35,000 clones in the sample, almost 80% are singletons; the top ten hold roughly a fifth. Material: CD4+ or CD8+ T cells sorted from blood, obtained in a trial of the OX40 agonist ivuxolimab. Every receptor here comes from an adult with an advanced solid tumor such as melanoma, head and neck, liver or kidney cancer. CDR3s include the opening cysteine and the closing phenylalanine or tryptophan. A D gene is named only where the DNA matches it firmly. Size is omitted from some rows. Given values are once, few, many or a class for expanded clones.

j_call d_call clone_size v_call cdr3_aa cdr3_nt
TRBJ1-5 . few TRBV4-1 CASSQFATGYNQPQHF TGCGCCAGCAGCCAATTTGCGACAGGATACAATCAGCCCCAGCATTTT
TRBJ2-7 TRBD2 . TRBV11-2 CASTLGLAGVNEQYF TGTGCCAGCACCTTAGGACTAGCGGGAGTAAACGAGCAGTACTTC
TRBJ2-2 . . TRBV5-6 CASSLPGTGELFF TGTGCCAGCAGCTTACCGGGGACCGGGGAGCTGTTTTTT
TRBJ2-3 . . TRBV30 CAWSPSGRTTDTQYF TGTGCCTGGAGTCCTTCGGGCAGAACCACAGATACGCAGTATTTT
TRBJ1-1 TRBD1 . TRBV11-2 CASHRGGGGNTEAFF TGTGCCAGTCACAGGGGGGGCGGAGGGAACACTGAAGCTTTCTTT
TRBJ2-1 . once TRBV16 CASSQGAGFYNEQFF TGTGCCAGCAGCCAGGGTGCGGGGTTCTACAATGAGCAGTTCTTC
TRBJ1-2 . . TRBV10-3 CAISEGADAIYGYTF TGTGCCATCAGTGAAGGGGCAGACGCGATCTATGGCTACACCTTC
TRBJ1-2 TRBD1 . TRBV10-3 CAISESTGIALTGYGYTF TGTGCCATCAGTGAGTCGACAGGGATAGCCTTAACCGGCTATGGCTACACCTTC
TRBJ2-2 TRBD2 . TRBV5-1 CASSLWTSGNTGELFF TGCGCCAGCAGCTTGTGGACTAGCGGTAACACCGGGGAGCTGTTTTTT
TRBJ2-5 TRBD2 few TRBV5-1 CASSLEVSSGQETQYF TGCGCCAGCAGCTTGGAAGTCTCTAGCGGTCAAGAGACCCAGTACTTC
TRBJ1-2 . . TRBV10-1 CASCKASGNYGYTF TGCGCCAGCTGCAAAGCTTCTGGGAACTATGGCTACACCTTC
TRBJ1-1 TRBD1 few TRBV7-9 CASSHAGQGGTEAFF TGTGCCAGCAGCCACGCCGGACAGGGAGGGACTGAAGCTTTCTTT
TRBJ2-1 . . TRBV4-2 CASSQGFTGTSYNEQFF TGTGCCAGCAGCCAAGGATTTACCGGGACATCCTACAATGAGCAGTTCTTC
TRBJ2-2 . . TRBV19 CASSETGGDTGELFF TGTGCCAGTAGTGAAACAGGGGGGGACACCGGGGAGCTGTTTTTT
TRBJ2-7 TRBD2 few TRBV27 CASSPLGLANPYEQYF TGTGCCAGCAGCCCTCTTGGACTAGCTAATCCCTACGAGCAGTACTTC
TRBJ2-3 . . TRBV5-1 CASKTQSLVEDTQYF TGCGCCAGTAAGACCCAAAGCCTTGTGGAAGATACGCAGTATTTT
TRBJ2-7 . . TRBV27 CASSLSPINSYEQYF TGTGCCAGCAGTTTATCGCCTATCAACTCCTACGAGCAGTACTTC
TRBJ1-2 TRBD1 once TRBV6-5 CASARQGGNYGYTF TGTGCCAGCGCCAGACAGGGAGGAAACTATGGCTACACCTTC
TRBJ1-2 . . TRBV28 CASSTVGGYTF TGTGCCAGCAGCACCGTGGGTGGCTACACCTTC
TRBJ2-7 . . TRBV10-3 CAISGAANYEQYF TGTGCCATCAGTGGGGCAGCTAACTACGAGCAGTACTTC
TRBJ2-3 . . TRBV28 CTSSYDSLADTQYF TGTACCAGCAGTTATGACTCCCTAGCGGATACGCAGTATTTT
TRBJ1-2 TRBD1 . TRBV18 CASSPPGQAFLYGYTF TGTGCCAGCTCACCGCCGGGACAGGCCTTTCTCTATGGCTACACCTTC
TRBJ2-1 TRBD2 once TRBV27 CASSLLLAGGFNEQFF TGTGCCAGCAGTTTGCTACTAGCGGGGGGGTTTAATGAGCAGTTCTTC
TRBJ2-1 . . TRBV6-5 CASTTGYNEQFF TGTGCCAGCACTACAGGGTACAATGAGCAGTTCTTC
TRBJ2-2 . . TRBV13 CASSMTGQVWSGELFF TGTGCCAGCAGCATGACTGGGCAGGTGTGGTCCGGGGAGCTGTTTTTT
TRBJ1-1 . . TRBV29-1 CSVTRPADTEAFF TGCAGCGTGACCCGACCAGCGGACACTGAAGCTTTCTTT
TRBJ1-5 . . TRBV5-8 CASSPAGTQPQHF TGTGCCAGCAGCCCAGCAGGGACTCAGCCCCAGCATTTT
TRBJ2-3 TRBD2 . TRBV5-1 CASSLDLAGSSTDTQYF TGCGCCAGCAGCTTGGATCTAGCGGGTTCCTCCACAGATACGCAGTATTTT
TRBJ1-3 . . TRBV27 CASSLSGSSGNTIYF TGTGCCAGCAGTTTATCAGGGAGTTCTGGAAACACCATATATTTT
TRBJ1-4 . . TRBV2 CASRRGRNNEKLLF TGTGCCAGCAGGAGGGGTCGGAATAATGAAAAACTGCTTTTT
TRBJ2-7 . . TRBV5-4 CASSLGDHLYEQYF TGTGCCAGCAGCTTGGGGGACCACCTCTACGAGCAGTACTTC
TRBJ2-7 TRBD2 medium-sized TRBV2 CAVVGGDSYEQYF TGTGCTGTAGTGGGGGGGGACTCCTACGAGCAGTACTTC
TRBJ1-3 . . TRBV5-1 CASSLGDISGNTIYF TGCGCCAGCAGCTTGGGTGACATCTCTGGAAACACCATATATTTT
TRBJ2-7 . . TRBV21-1 CASSGNSTGLPSYEQYF TGTGCCAGCAGCGGGAACTCGACAGGCCTCCCTTCGTACGAGCAGTACTTC
TRBJ1-5 . . TRBV11-2 CASSFGYNQPQHF TGTGCCAGCAGCTTCGGGTACAATCAGCCCCAGCATTTT
TRBJ1-2 . . TRBV6-1 CASSNRATIYGYTF TGTGCCAGCAGCAACCGGGCTACTATCTATGGCTACACCTTC
TRBJ1-2 . . TRBV5-1 CASSPDGNYGYTF TGCGCCAGCAGCCCAGACGGTAACTATGGCTACACCTTC
TRBJ2-7 . . TRBV15 CATRRDQGIYEQYF TGTGCCACCAGGAGAGATCAGGGGATCTACGAGCAGTACTTC
TRBJ2-7 . . TRBV9 CASSPLGTSYEQYF TGTGCCAGCAGCCCCCTAGGGACATCCTACGAGCAGTACTTC
TRBJ2-5 . . TRBV2 CASLGYPETQYF TGTGCCAGCTTAGGGTACCCGGAGACCCAGTACTTC
TRBJ2-3 . once TRBV6-6 CASSYGVGRLTDTQYF TGTGCCAGCAGTTACGGCGTGGGCCGGTTGACAGATACGCAGTATTTT
TRBJ2-5 TRBD1 . TRBV19 CASSIGLGGGLKTQYF TGTGCCAGTAGTATCGGCCTAGGGGGCGGTTTGAAGACCCAGTACTTC
TRBJ2-7 TRBD1 . TRBV9 CASSAQTGSDEQYF TGTGCCAGCAGCGCACAGACAGGGAGCGACGAGCAGTACTTC
TRBJ2-7 . . TRBV2 CASSAEGYEQYF TGTGCCAGCAGTGCCGAGGGGTACGAGCAGTACTTC